The following is a T cell receptor beta chain sequence with its context. This sample was taken from a study of T cell responses to AZD1222 COVID-19 vaccine. Study-level background: Second doses were pooled across both intervals (about 4 or about 12 weeks).

TCRdb's copy holds only in-frame clones and misses some; the assay was immunoSEQ multiplex PCR. The table has approximately 140,000 clones, about 93% seen once. Per germline, CDR1 WNHNN and CDR2 SYGVQD (reference sequence). Trimming stripped 9 bases from V and 5 bases from J, with 20 bases between. There are 15 residues in the CDR3. This chain joins TRBV10-1 and TRBJ1-5, with a weak D call TRBD1 (6 bases). This TCR was recovered from an adult in good health. Sequencing was performed on peripheral blood, taken on day 0 of AZD1222 vaccination. In nucleotides, the CDR3 is TGCGCCAGAAAAATACCGGGACACGGGTATCAGCCCCAGCATTTT. Amino acid sequence: CARKIPGHGYQPQHF.